This T cell receptor beta chain is from a study of patients and donors after allogeneic stem cell transplantation. TCRdb independently ran MiXCR on the RT-PCR reads; one entry per CDR3 protein. The sample records 20,000 to 30,000 distinct CDR3 sequences, 7% to 8.5% being singletons. At least ten counts were recorded for this clonotype. The CDR3 length is 15 residues. After removal of 2 bases from V and 3 bases from J, the junction contained 6 bases not matched to a gene. CDR1 and CDR2 from the germline V gene are SGHDT and YYEEEE. V usage is TRBV5-6 and J usage is TRBJ1-2, with 8 nucleotides matching TRBD1. The clonotype originates from a human donor who was either an allogeneic HSCT recipient or a stem cell or donor lymphocyte infusion donor (not recorded which). It is not recorded whose cells these are; they may come from a transplant donor. Sequenced: blood, either unsorted or a sorted T cell fraction (not recorded which). The CDR3 DNA sequence: TGTGCCAGCAGCTTCAGACAGGGGTTTGACTATGGCTACACCTTC. Translating it yields CASSFRQGFDYGYTF.